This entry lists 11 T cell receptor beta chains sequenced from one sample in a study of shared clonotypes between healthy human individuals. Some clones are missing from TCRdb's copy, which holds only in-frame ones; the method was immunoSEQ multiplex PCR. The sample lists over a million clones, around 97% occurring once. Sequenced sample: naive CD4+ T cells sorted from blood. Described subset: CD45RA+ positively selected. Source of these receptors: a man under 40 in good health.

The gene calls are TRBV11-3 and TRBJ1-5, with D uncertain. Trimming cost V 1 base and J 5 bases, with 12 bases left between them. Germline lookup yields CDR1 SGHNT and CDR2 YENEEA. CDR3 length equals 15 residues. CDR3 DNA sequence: TGTGCCAGCAGCTTAGCAGCGGGGTTATATCAGCCCCAGCATTTT. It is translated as CASSLAAGLYQPQHF.

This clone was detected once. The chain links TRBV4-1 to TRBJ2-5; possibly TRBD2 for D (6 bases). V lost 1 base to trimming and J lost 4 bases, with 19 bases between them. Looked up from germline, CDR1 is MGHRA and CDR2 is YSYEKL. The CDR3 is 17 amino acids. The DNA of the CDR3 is TGCGCCAGCAGCCAAGGAGTGGGACTTCGGGGGAGAGAGACCCAGTACTTC. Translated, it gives CASSQGVGLRGRETQYF.

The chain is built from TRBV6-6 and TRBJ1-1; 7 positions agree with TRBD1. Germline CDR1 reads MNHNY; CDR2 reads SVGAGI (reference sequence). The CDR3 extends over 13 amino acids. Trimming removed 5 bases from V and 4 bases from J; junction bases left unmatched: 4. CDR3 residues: CASSETGPTEAFF. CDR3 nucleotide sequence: TGTGCCAGCAGTGAGACAGGGCCCACTGAAGCTTTCTTT.

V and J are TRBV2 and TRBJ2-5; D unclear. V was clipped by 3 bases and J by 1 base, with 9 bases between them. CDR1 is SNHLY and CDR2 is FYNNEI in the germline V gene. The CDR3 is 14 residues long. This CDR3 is CASSEVVPQETQYF. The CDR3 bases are TGTGCCAGCAGTGAGGTAGTACCCCAAGAGACCCAGTACTTC.

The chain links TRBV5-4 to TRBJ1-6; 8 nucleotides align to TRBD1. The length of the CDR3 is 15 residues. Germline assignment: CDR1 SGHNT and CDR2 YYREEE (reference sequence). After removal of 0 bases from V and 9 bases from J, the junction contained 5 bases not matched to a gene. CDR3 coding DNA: TGTGCCAGCAGCTTGGGAACAGGGGGAGGTTCACCCCTCCACTTT. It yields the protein CASSLGTGGGSPLHF.

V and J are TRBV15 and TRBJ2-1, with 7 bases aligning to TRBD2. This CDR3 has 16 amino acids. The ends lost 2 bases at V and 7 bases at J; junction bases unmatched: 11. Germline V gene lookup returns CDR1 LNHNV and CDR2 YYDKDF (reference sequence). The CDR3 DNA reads TGTGCCACCAGCAGACCAACTAGCGCCCTAGGTAATGAGCAGTTCTTC. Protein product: CATSRPTSALGNEQFF.

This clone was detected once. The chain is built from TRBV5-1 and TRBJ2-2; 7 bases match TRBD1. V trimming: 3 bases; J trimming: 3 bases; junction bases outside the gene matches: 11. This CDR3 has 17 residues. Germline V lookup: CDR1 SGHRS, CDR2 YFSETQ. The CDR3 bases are TGCGCCAGCAGCTATAATGCCCGGGACAGATACACCGGGGAGCTGTTTTTT. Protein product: CASSYNARDRYTGELFF.

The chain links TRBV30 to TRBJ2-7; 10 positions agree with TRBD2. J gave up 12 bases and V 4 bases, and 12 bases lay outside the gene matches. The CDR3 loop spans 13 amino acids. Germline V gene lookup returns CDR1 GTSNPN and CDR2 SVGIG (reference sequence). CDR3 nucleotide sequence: TGTGCCTGGACTTCAGGGGCTAGCGGGAGCCCGTACTTC. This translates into CAWTSGASGSPYF.

CDR3 residues: CASSYGRTNEQFF. The CDR3 bases are TGTGCCAGCAGTTACGGCAGAACTAATGAGCAGTTCTTC. The rearrangement uses TRBV6-5 and TRBJ2-1; D unresolved. Looked up from germline, CDR1 is MNHEY and CDR2 is SVGAGI. CDR3 size: 13 residues. Trimming pared 2 bases from V and 7 bases from J, leaving 9 bases between.

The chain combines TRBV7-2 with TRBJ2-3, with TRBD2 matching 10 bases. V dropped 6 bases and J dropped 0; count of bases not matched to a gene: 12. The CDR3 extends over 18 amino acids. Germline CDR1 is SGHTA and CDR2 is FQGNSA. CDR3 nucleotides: TGTGCCAGCAGGCGATCGGGGACTAGCGTTACTAGCACAGATACGCAGTATTTT. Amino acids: CASRRSGTSVTSTDTQYF. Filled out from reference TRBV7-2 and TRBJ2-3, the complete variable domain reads GAGVSQSPSNKVTEKGKDVELRCDPISGHTALYWYRQSLGQGLEFLIYFQGNSAPDKSGLPSDRFSAERTGGSVSTLTIQRTQQEDSAVYLCASRRSGTSVTSTDTQYFGPGTRLTVL.

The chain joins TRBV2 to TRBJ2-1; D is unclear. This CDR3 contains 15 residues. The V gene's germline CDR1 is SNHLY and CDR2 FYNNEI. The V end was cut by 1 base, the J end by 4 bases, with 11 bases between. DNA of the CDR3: TGTGCCAGCAGTGAAGAGCGACCTAATTACAATGAGCAGTTCTTC. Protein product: CASSEERPNYNEQFF.